The clone carrying this T cell receptor beta chain has more than one count but fewer than ten. The antigen is unknown. The data were taken from a study of beta chain features in type 1 diabetes. General observations from the study: Patients' naive, central memory and regulatory TCRB repertoires appeared more alike than those of healthy donors. Insertion counts at VDJ junctions were lower in type 1 diabetes patients, who also showed more deletions there. Shorter TCRB CDR3s, moderately but significantly so, were found in Type 1 diabetes patients in all four CD4+ subsets.

J gave up 5 bases and V 3 bases, and 6 bases lay outside the gene matches. CDR3 length equals 16 residues. CDR1 is SGDLS, CDR2 YYNGEE, per germline. Expressed TCRB transcripts got sequenced, as all isolated RNA was reverse transcribed. Sequencing was performed with immunoSEQ multiplex PCR; in TCRdb, only in-frame clones are kept and a portion is missing. The sample has about 700,000 clones, roughly 12% seen once. A CD45RO/CCR7/CD25/CD127/CD95/CD27 panel sorted naive, central memory, regulatory and stem cell-like memory CD4+ cells. Once sorted, every population was more than 95% pure. The source is a man between 18 and 35 years old with type 1 diabetes. The chain recombines TRBV9 with TRBJ1-6, with 9 positions matching TRBD1. Sequenced input: naive CD4+ T cells from blood. DNA of the CDR3: TGTGCCAGCAGCGGAGGACAGGGGCTCAATAATTCACCCCTCCACTTT. Translation: CASSGGQGLNNSPLHF.